The 24 T cell receptor beta chains reported below all come from one sample, sequenced in a study of blood T cells in healthy people across ages. Alongside a J-beta primer mix, a sample-barcoded 5' primer served in a second PCR lasting roughly 7 to 12 cycles. MiXCR, run by TCRdb on the 5' RACE reads, gives a single entry per CDR3 protein. The table shows over a million distinct CDR3 sequences, with roughly 40% occurring only once. Source material: blood. All receptors come from a woman younger than 35 in good health.

This clonotype occurred a few times. The V call is TRBV3-1, the J call TRBJ2-2, with D perhaps matching TRBD1 (6 bases). The CDR3 loop spans 15 amino acids. Germline V CDR1 and CDR2: LGHDT, YNNKEL (reference sequence). V was clipped by 3 bases and J by 1 base, with 9 bases between them. The CDR3 region has the DNA TGTGCCAGCAGCCAGGCGACAGGGAACACCGGGGAGCTGTTTTTT. Its protein is CASSQATGNTGELFF.

V gene TRBV25-1 combines with J gene TRBJ1-2; D unclear. This CDR3 has 13 residues. The germline V gene encodes CDR1 MGHDK and CDR2 SYGVNS. Trimming pared 4 bases from V and 6 bases from J, leaving 12 bases between. CDR3 DNA: TGTGCCAGCAGTGTCTCAAGGACGAATGGCTACACCTTC. It specifies CASSVSRTNGYTF.

The CDR3 DNA reads as TGTGCCAGCAGCCCAAGTGTACGGGACTCCCGTACAGATACGCAGTATTTT. The encoded protein is CASSPSVRDSRTDTQYF. The chain uses TRBV4-2 and TRBJ2-3, with a weak D call TRBD2 (6 bases). Trimming pared 4 bases from V and 3 bases from J, leaving 20 bases between. Germline V gives CDR1 LGHNA, CDR2 YNFKEQ. The CDR3 is made up of 17 amino acids.

This rearrangement joins TRBV28 to TRBJ2-7; 7 nucleotides line up with TRBD2. This CDR3 contains 14 residues. CDR1 and CDR2 from the germline V gene are MDHEN and SYDVKM. Trimming removed 8 bases from V and 2 bases from J; junction bases left unmatched: 9. In DNA, the CDR3 is TGTGCCAGCGCCCGACTAGCTGGGACCTACGAGCAGTACTTC. Protein product: CASARLAGTYEQYF.

This clonotype was seen a few times. V and J are TRBV20-1 and TRBJ2-1; D remains ambiguous. Trimming shortened V by 3 bases and J by 2 bases, and 11 bases separated the two germline ends. There are 14 residues in the CDR3. Per germline, CDR1 DFQATT and CDR2 SNEGSKA (reference sequence). CDR3 DNA: TGCAGTGCTAGTACGGAAAGCACCTACAATGAGCAGTTCTTC. Translation gives CSASTESTYNEQFF.

Many counts were recorded for this clonotype. The rearrangement links TRBV21-1 to TRBJ2-7. TRBV21-1 constitutes a pseudogene. The CDR3 is made up of 10 amino acids. The CDR3 loop is CASRTYEQYF. The DNA of the CDR3 is TGTGCCAGCAGGACCTACGAGCAGTACTTC.

This sequence joins TRBV11-2 and TRBJ1-3; D not certain. The V end lost 5 bases, the J end lost 0 bases, and 14 bases lay between the germline ends. Germline CDR1 SGHAT, CDR2 FQNNGV. The CDR3 covers 16 residues. CDR3 in amino acids: CASSQTTGISGNTIYF. The DNA of the CDR3 is TGTGCCAGCAGCCAAACGACCGGAATCTCTGGAAACACCATATATTTT.

This clonotype occurred a few times. The J gene is TRBJ1-2, the V gene TRBV6-5; no clear D. V was shortened by 0 bases and J by 0 bases, with 14 bases between the two germline ends. The germline V gene encodes CDR1 MNHEY and CDR2 SVGAGI. This CDR3 has 17 amino acids. Written as DNA, the CDR3 is TGTGCCAGCAGTTACTCCGGCCGCGGCGGAGCTAACTATGGCTACACCTTC. Translation gives CASSYSGRGGANYGYTF.

The rearrangement links TRBV9 to TRBJ1-2, with 9 bases matching TRBD1. From germline, CDR1 is SGDLS and CDR2 YYNGEE. This CDR3 is built from 14 residues. V lost 3 bases to trimming and J lost 8 bases; unmatched junction nucleotides: 8. The CDR3 nucleotides are TGTGCCAGCAGCGGGACCGGGACAGGGATCGGCTACACCTTC. Residues: CASSGTGTGIGYTF.

A word on this clonotype: At one end, the junction sequence differs from germline, possibly due to a read error. The chain links TRBV12-3 or TRBV12-4 to TRBJ2-7; D remains ambiguous. The CDR3 is 13 residues long. The DNA of the CDR3 is TGTGCCAGCAGTTTGGACCCGACCTACGGGCAGTACTTC. This sequence encodes CASSLDPTYGQYF.

The sample holds one count of this clonotype. This could be a read error, since a much larger clone is one nucleotide away. This chain links TRBV2 with TRBJ1-5, with D hard to call. The CDR3 covers 13 residues. The germline V gene has CDR1 SNHLY and CDR2 FYNNEI. The CDR3 here is CASRMEGKQPQHF. CDR3 in DNA: TGTGCCAGCAGAATGGAGGGCAAGCAGCCCCAGCATTTT.

Only one count was recorded for this clonotype. One junction end disagrees with the germline gene, perhaps due to a read error. The V gene is TRBV5-1, the J gene TRBJ2-7, with D maybe TRBD2 (6 bases). The CDR3 contains 16 residues. Germline CDR1 and CDR2: SGHRS and YFSETQ. This chain's CDR3 is CASSLDPGTQGYERYF. The CDR3 DNA reads as TGCGCCAGCAGCTTGGACCCCGGGACTCAGGGCTACGAGCGGTACTTC.

The chain carries TRBV30 and TRBJ2-3; D remains unclear. The CDR3 runs to 13 residues. The V end lost 0 bases, the J end lost 0 bases, and 4 bases lay between the germline ends. Germline values: CDR1 GTSNPN, CDR2 SVGIG (reference sequence). CDR3 nucleotides: TGTGCCTGGAGTGTAACTAGCACAGATACGCAGTATTTT. Protein product: CAWSVTSTDTQYF.

The genes are TRBV4-1 and TRBJ2-7; tentatively, D is TRBD1 (5 bases). CDR3 size: 14 residues. V lost 0 bases, J lost 3 bases, and 9 bases lay in between. Germline lookup yields CDR1 MGHRA and CDR2 YSYEKL. In DNA, the CDR3 is TGCGCCAGCAGCCAAGAAATAGACAGCTACGAGCAGTACTTC. Protein sequence: CASSQEIDSYEQYF.

The chain employs TRBV7-2 and TRBJ2-3; TRBD2 matches 12 bases. The CDR3 is made up of 15 amino acids. CDR1 and CDR2 (germline): SGHTA, FQGNSA. Trimming at V came to 5 bases and at J to 5 bases, leaving 5 bases not matched to a gene. CDR3 sequence: CASSRLAGAGDTQYF. The DNA of the CDR3 is TGTGCCAGCAGCCGACTAGCGGGGGCGGGAGATACGCAGTATTTT.

This clonotype was seen a handful of times. The chain recombines TRBV4-1 with TRBJ2-3; 9 positions match TRBD2. CDR1 is MGHRA, CDR2 YSYEKL, per germline. The CDR3 spans 18 residues. V gave up 6 bases and J gave up 2 bases; unmatched junction bases: 15. CDR3 region: CASRGGSILAGLTDTQYF. CDR3 sequence (DNA): TGCGCCAGCAGAGGAGGCTCGATTCTAGCGGGACTCACAGATACGCAGTATTTT.

This clonotype was observed a handful of times. In nucleotides, the CDR3 is TGTGCCAGCAGTTTTACAGACTATAATTCACCCCTCCACTTT. Translated: CASSFTDYNSPLHF. The chain links TRBV27 to TRBJ1-6; D gene unclear. Germline CDR1 and CDR2: MNHEY and SMNVEV (reference sequence). The length of the CDR3 is 14 residues. With 3 bases removed from V and 3 bases from J, the gap between germline ends came to 6 bases.

The rearrangement links TRBV28 to TRBJ2-1; D gene unclear. CDR1 MDHEN and CDR2 SYDVKM come from the germline V gene. The CDR3 is made up of 11 amino acids. V lost 6 bases, J lost 9 bases, and 9 bases lay in between. Here the CDR3 DNA reads TGTGCCAGCAGAACTATACGTGAGCAGTTCTTC. Amino acid sequence: CASRTIREQFF.

The chain joins TRBV20-1 to TRBJ2-7; 9 nucleotides agree with TRBD2. With 5 bases clipped from V and 4 bases from J, the junction kept 6 bases outside the gene matches. Germline CDR1 reads DFQATT; CDR2 reads SNEGSKA (reference sequence). CDR3 length: 13 amino acids. The CDR3 is CSAQTSGGYEQYF. The CDR3 bases are TGCAGTGCTCAGACTAGCGGTGGGTACGAGCAGTACTTC.

This chain connects TRBV6-5 to TRBJ1-1; possible D gene TRBD1, 6 bases. V was pared by 6 bases and J by 5 bases, with 13 bases between. Germline values: CDR1 MNHEY, CDR2 SVGAGI. The CDR3 contains 13 residues. The CDR3 region has the DNA TGTGCCAGCAGGCAAATCAGGGGAACTGAAGCTTTCTTT. It is translated as CASRQIRGTEAFF.

The CDR3: CASSFKVEGYGYTF. CDR3 nucleotides: TGTGCCAGCAGTTTTAAGGTGGAGGGCTATGGCTACACCTTC. The chain is built from TRBV27 and TRBJ1-2; D is undetermined. The germline V and J ends were trimmed by 3 bases and 4 bases, with 12 bases remaining between them. This CDR3 region has 14 residues. Germline V gives CDR1 MNHEY, CDR2 SMNVEV (reference sequence).

This clonotype occurred a few times. The V gene is TRBV5-1, the J gene TRBJ2-1, with D hard to call. V gave up 2 bases and J gave up 0 bases, with 9 bases separating them. The length of the CDR3 is 15 residues. From germline, CDR1 is SGHRS and CDR2 YFSETQ. CDR3 in DNA: TGCGCCAGCAGCTTAGACGTCCTCTCCTACAATGAGCAGTTCTTC. Its translation: CASSLDVLSYNEQFF.

V is TRBV7-2 and J is TRBJ1-6, with D tentatively TRBD1 (6 bases). The CDR3 spans 16 residues. V lost 5 bases, J lost 5 bases, and 16 bases lay in between. Germline V CDR1 and CDR2: SGHTA, FQGNSA. The CDR3 DNA reads TGTGCCAGCAGCCCCCTAGGACAGTTGAATAATTCACCCCTCCACTTT. It yields the protein CASSPLGQLNNSPLHF. Full variable domain (missing parts from reference TRBV7-2 and TRBJ1-6): GAGVSQSPSNKVTEKGKDVELRCDPISGHTALYWYRQSLGQGLEFLIYFQGNSAPDKSGLPSDRFSAERTGGSVSTLTIQRTQQEDSAVYLCASSPLGQLNNSPLHFGNGTRLTVT.

This clonotype came up a few times. V and J are TRBV9 and TRBJ2-1; 9 nucleotides match TRBD1. The germline gives CDR1 SGDLS, CDR2 YYNGEE. The CDR3 extends over 17 amino acids. Germline trimming cut 5 bases from V and 5 bases from J; bases unmatched to any gene: 14. The CDR3 sequence: CASSASGGQGGDNEQFF. CDR3 nucleotide sequence: TGTGCCAGCAGTGCTTCCGGGGGACAGGGTGGAGACAATGAGCAGTTCTTC.